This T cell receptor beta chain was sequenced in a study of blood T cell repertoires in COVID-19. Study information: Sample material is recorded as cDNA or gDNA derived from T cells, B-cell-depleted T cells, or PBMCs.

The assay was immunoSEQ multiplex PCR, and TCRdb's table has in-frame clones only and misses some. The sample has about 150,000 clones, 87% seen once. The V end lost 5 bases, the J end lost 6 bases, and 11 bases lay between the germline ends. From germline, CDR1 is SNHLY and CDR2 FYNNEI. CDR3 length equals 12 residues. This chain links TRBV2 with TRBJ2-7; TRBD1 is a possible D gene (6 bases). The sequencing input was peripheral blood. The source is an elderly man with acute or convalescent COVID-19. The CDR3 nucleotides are TGTGCCAGCAGTACAGGGATAAGCGAGCAGTACTTC. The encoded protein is CASSTGISEQYF.